The source of this T cell receptor beta chain is a study of T cell responses to AZD1222 COVID-19 vaccine. A word on this clone: Its matching antigen is unknown.

Findings and caveats of the study: Just a handful of people given AZD1222 tested seropositive at baseline. Recipients of two AZD1222 doses showed rising Spike-specific TCR breadth and depth. Donors were largely white British and mainly female; clonal diversity was possibly underestimated.

Here immunoSEQ multiplex PCR was the method, and the copy in TCRdb shows in-frame clones only, minus some. The sample shows fewer than 120,000 clones, around 92% of them seen only once. The clonotype originates from an adult in good health. The starting material was peripheral blood, obtained on day 0 of AZD1222 vaccination.

In nucleotides, the CDR3 is TGTGCCAGCAGTTTCGGGTCATTTGCAAACAATGAGCAGTTCTTC. As protein: CASSFGSFANNEQFF. The chain recombines TRBV27 with TRBJ2-1; D gene unclear. Between the trimmed V and J ends, which lost 3 bases and 5 bases, there was a span of 14 bases. Germline loops: CDR1 MNHEY, CDR2 SMNVEV (reference sequence). The CDR3 has 15 amino acids.